Listed here is a single TCR beta chain. No cognate antigen has been identified for it. It has no much larger one-base neighbor in the sample; base qualities were not kept. The study evaluated CTLA-4 blockade (ipilimumab) given together with focal radiation therapy in patients who had chemo-refractory metastatic non-small-cell lung cancer. The data derive from a study of radiotherapy plus CTLA-4 blockade in lung cancer (dated by TCRdb to the late 2010s). For context, the study as a whole: Among the enrolled patients, roughly 17% had an objective response, and about 29% reached disease control. Results and caveats for the whole study, not just this receptor: The strongest predictors of response, as reported, were early dynamic changes in blood T cell clones along with a rise in serum interferon-beta after radiation. TCR clones derived from tumors expanded in peripheral blood after treatment with radiotherapy and ipilimumab.

According to the germline V gene (reference sequence), CDR1 reads SEHNR and CDR2 reads FQNEAQ. V has 5 bases trimmed and J has 3 bases trimmed; junction bases matching no gene number 5. The cysteine opens and the phenylalanine closes a CDR3 of 15 amino acids. Of all the DNA, just the CDR3 is kept, 45 bases in frame from base 1. The protocol used for the library was the immunoSEQ multiplex PCR assay. TCRdb obtained this table from immuneACCESS and retained in-frame rearrangements with V and J assigned. These tables miss some clones; where compared with another copy, unresolved V genes account for less than half of the shortfall, and the remainder is unexplained. For this sample the table gives over 80,000 clones, of which less than 90% were detected only once. Of the sample, 0.75% to 0.95% falls within the top ten clones.

Specimen: peripheral blood, collected from a patient treated with radiotherapy plus ipilimumab. The receptor was derived from a human donor with non-small cell lung cancer who had stable disease on radiotherapy plus ipilimumab. The V and J genes are TRBV7-9 and TRBJ2-3, with TRBD2 identical over 10 junction bases. The nucleotides read TGTGCCAGCAGCCAGCGGGGGGGCCCGACAGATACGCAGTATTTT. It codes for CASSQRGGPTDTQYF.